A single sample gave rise to the 31 T cell receptor beta chains below, sequenced in a study of blood T cell repertoires in COVID-19. Sequenced by immunoSEQ multiplex PCR; TCRdb stores in-frame clones only, minus some. The sample contains fewer than 85,000 clones, about 90% of which appear only once. The specimen sequenced was peripheral blood. Receptors originate from a man aged 50-60 years with active COVID-19.

This chain links TRBV6-6 with TRBJ1-4; perhaps TRBD1 as D (5 bases). V lost 6 bases and J 5 bases, leaving 16 bases between the germline ends. The CDR3 is 15 residues long. Germline V gene sequence: CDR1 MNHNY, CDR2 SVGAGI (reference sequence). The CDR3 region is CASRATGGLNEKLFF. CDR3 coding DNA: TGTGCCAGCAGGGCGACGGGGGGGTTAAATGAAAAACTGTTTTTT.

This sequence joins TRBV19 and TRBJ1-2, with 7 bases that match TRBD1. This CDR3 is 13 amino acids long. Trimming removed 4 bases from V and 8 bases from J; junction bases left unmatched: 7. Germline V gene data show CDR1 as LNHDA and CDR2 as SQIVND (reference sequence). The CDR3 here is CASSRQGPVGYTF. The CDR3 nucleotides read TGTGCCAGTAGTAGACAGGGCCCGGTGGGCTACACCTTC.

The chain joins TRBV28 to TRBJ1-2; tentative D call: TRBD1 (5 bases). Germline lookup yields CDR1 MDHEN and CDR2 SYDVKM. CDR3 length: 12 residues. With 8 bases removed from V and 1 base from J, the gap between germline ends came to 8 bases. In DNA, the CDR3 is TGTGCCAGCCTCGACAGTAACTATGGCTACACCTTC. Translating gives CASLDSNYGYTF.

The chain employs TRBV25-1 and TRBJ2-2; 7 bases are shared with TRBD1. The CDR3 is 14 residues long. Trimming cost V 6 bases and J 1 base; bases outside gene matches: 2. Germline CDR1 MGHDK, CDR2 SYGVNS. CDR3 sequence (DNA): TGTGCCAGCAGCCGACAGGGGAACACCGGGGAGCTGTTTTTT. Protein product: CASSRQGNTGELFF.

The chain employs TRBV20-1 and TRBJ1-2; no clear D. Trimming stripped 3 bases from V and 6 bases from J, with 8 bases between. Looked up from germline, CDR1 is DFQATT and CDR2 is SNEGSKA (reference sequence). The CDR3 covers 11 residues. CDR3 region: CSASLQNGYTF. The CDR3 DNA follows: TGCAGTGCTAGTCTGCAGAATGGCTACACCTTC.

V is TRBV5-4 and J is TRBJ2-3; 7 nucleotides align to TRBD2. From germline, CDR1 is SGHNT and CDR2 YYREEE (reference sequence). The CDR3 runs to 14 residues. J gave up 4 bases and V 6 bases, and 8 bases lay outside the gene matches. The CDR3 reads CASTYWGGSDTQYF. The CDR3 nucleotides are TGTGCCAGCACTTATTGGGGGGGATCAGATACGCAGTATTTT. The complete variable domain, with remaining parts taken from reference TRBV5-4 and TRBJ2-3, reads ETGVTQSPTHLIKTRGQQVTLRCSSQSGHNTVSWYQQALGQGPQFIFQYYREEENGRGNFPPRFSGLQFPNYSSELNVNALELDDSALYLCASTYWGGSDTQYFGPGTRLTVL.

The J gene is TRBJ2-1, the V gene TRBV9, with TRBD2 matching over 8 bases. Trimming cost V 4 bases and J 8 bases; bases outside gene matches: 8. CDR1 and CDR2 from the germline V gene are SGDLS and YYNGEE. The CDR3 contains 14 residues. CDR3 nucleotides: TGTGCCAGCAGCTCCCCGGGACTAGTCCATGAGCAGTTCTTC. Translated, it gives CASSSPGLVHEQFF.

The chain has TRBV28 and TRBJ1-2; 9 bases line up with TRBD1. The V gene end was trimmed by 2 bases and the J gene end by 8 bases; junction bases not matched to a gene: 27. This CDR3 is built from 21 residues. Germline-derived CDR1 and CDR2 are MDHEN and SYDVKM. DNA of the CDR3: TGTGCCAGCAGTTTAAAGAATCGGGGCCGGGACAGGGCTCTTTTGTTGCAGGGCTACACCTTC. Amino acids: CASSLKNRGRDRALLLQGYTF.

The V gene is TRBV15, the J gene TRBJ2-2, with TRBD1 matching over 9 bases. CDR3 length: 17 amino acids. Germline values: CDR1 LNHNV, CDR2 YYDKDF (reference sequence). J gave up 6 bases and V 0 bases, and 8 bases lay outside the gene matches. The CDR3 nucleotides are TGTGCCACCAGCAGAGATAATGGACAGGGGTTCTCCGGGGAGCTGTTTTTT. Translation: CATSRDNGQGFSGELFF.

The chain couples TRBV11-3 to TRBJ2-1, with D possibly being TRBD2 (6 bases). There are 14 residues in the CDR3. Germline CDR1 is SGHNT and CDR2 is YENEEA. The V and J ends lost 3 bases and 7 bases respectively, with 13 bases between them. The CDR3 nucleotides are TGTGCCAGCAGCTTGGAACAGGAGGGTAATGAGCAGTTCTTC. Translating it yields CASSLEQEGNEQFF. Supplemented by reference TRBV11-3 and TRBJ2-1, the full variable domain reads EAGVVQSPRYKIIEKKQPVAFWCNPISGHNTLYWYLQNLGQGPELLIRYENEEAVDDSQLPKDRFSAERLKGVDSTLKIQPAELGDSAVYLCASSLEQEGNEQFFGPGTRLTVL.

This chain joins TRBV3-1 (or the pseudogene TRBV3-2) and TRBJ2-2; D gene ambiguous. CDR3 length: 15 residues. The V gene's germline CDR1 is LGHDT and CDR2 YNNKEL (reference sequence). Trimming took 1 base from V and 4 from J, leaving 10 bases between them. The CDR3 region is CASSQVYSSTGELFF. The CDR3 bases are TGTGCCAGCAGCCAAGTGTATAGCTCCACCGGGGAGCTGTTTTTT.

The chain uses TRBV2 and TRBJ1-5; TRBD1 might be the D (6 bases). V lost 1 base, J lost 7 bases, and 8 bases lay in between. The CDR3 has 13 residues. The germline V gene has CDR1 SNHLY and CDR2 FYNNEI. CDR3 DNA sequence: TGTGCCAGCAGTGAAGAGGGGGTCCAGCCCCAGCATTTT. It codes for CASSEEGVQPQHF.

This clone was detected only once. This chain connects TRBV3-1 (or the pseudogene TRBV3-2) to TRBJ1-2; TRBD1 is a possible D gene (5 bases). Trimming removed 4 bases from V and 4 bases from J, with 13 bases in between. CDR3 size: 14 residues. Looked up from germline, CDR1 is LGHDT and CDR2 is YNNKEL (reference sequence). CDR3: CASSPQGGAYGYTF. CDR3 bases: TGTGCCAGCAGCCCCCAGGGAGGTGCCTATGGCTACACCTTC.

The V gene is TRBV11-3, the J gene TRBJ2-7; 9 positions match TRBD1. V was clipped by 5 bases and J by 6 bases; unmatched bases: 8. CDR1 and CDR2 from the germline V gene are SGHNT and YENEEA. The length of the CDR3 is 14 residues. The CDR3 DNA reads as TGTGCCAGCAGCACCACCGGGACAGGGCTCGAGCAGTACTTC. Translated, it gives CASSTTGTGLEQYF.

J is TRBJ2-2 and V is TRBV4-1; 10 bases are a match to TRBD1. This CDR3 comprises 16 residues. Germline lookup yields CDR1 MGHRA and CDR2 YSYEKL. V lost 0 bases and J lost 7; bases outside the gene matches: 5. The CDR3 DNA is TGCGCCAGCAGCCAAGACGACAGGGGGCTTGGCGGGGAGCTGTTTTTT. It is translated as CASSQDDRGLGGELFF.

The V gene is TRBV18, the J gene TRBJ2-7; 9 bases fit TRBD1. Losses at the gene ends were 3 bases for V and 0 bases for J; bases not matched to a gene: 3. The CDR3 extends over 15 amino acids. CDR1 is KGHSH and CDR2 is LQKENI in the germline V gene. The CDR3 bases are TGTGCCAGCTCACCCGGGACAGGGAACTCCTACGAGCAGTACTTC. It yields the protein CASSPGTGNSYEQYF.

The V call is TRBV13, the J call TRBJ1-3, with 8 bases aligning to TRBD1. V shed 5 bases and J 0 bases; nucleotides not matched to a gene: 9. Germline CDR1 and CDR2: PRHDT and FYEKMQ (reference sequence). The CDR3 length is 17 residues. CDR3 in amino acids: CASSILTGASSGNTIYF. In nucleotides, the CDR3 is TGTGCCAGCAGCATCCTGACAGGGGCGAGCTCTGGAAACACCATATATTTT.

The genes are TRBV15 and TRBJ2-5, with 7 bases aligning to TRBD1. V dropped 0 bases and J dropped 5; count of bases not matched to a gene: 3. Germline V CDR1 and CDR2: LNHNV, YYDKDF (reference sequence). The CDR3 runs 14 residues. The CDR3 bases are TGTGCCACCAGCAGAGAACAGGGGTGGGAGACCCAGTACTTC. It specifies CATSREQGWETQYF.

This clone has a single count. The same CDR3 can be traced to other DNA sequences in this sample. The chain combines TRBV5-1 with TRBJ1-1; D may be TRBD1 (6 bases). V was clipped by 4 bases and J by 1 base, with 14 bases between them. Germline values: CDR1 SGHRS, CDR2 YFSETQ. CDR3 size: 15 residues. CDR3 nucleotides: TGCGCCAGCAGCCTGACACAGGGATCGAACACTGAAGCTTTCTTT. Amino acid sequence: CASSLTQGSNTEAFF. Variable domain in full (rest from reference TRBV5-1 and TRBJ1-1): KAGVTQTPRYLIKTRGQQVTLSCSPISGHRSVSWYQQTPGQGLQFLFEYFSETQRNKGNFPGRFSGRQFSNSRSEMNVSTLELGDSALYLCASSLTQGSNTEAFFGQGTRLTVV.

V usage is TRBV10-3 and J usage is TRBJ1-1; unclear D gene. Trimming left V 3 bases short and J 7 bases short, with 6 bases between. The CDR3 is 11 residues long. The germline V gene encodes CDR1 ENHRY and CDR2 SYGVKD. The CDR3 DNA follows: TGTGCCATCAGTGACGTGAGTGAAGCTTTCTTT. Translation: CAISDVSEAFF.

The chain employs TRBV6-2 or TRBV6-3 and TRBJ1-5; 10 bases align to TRBD1. The trim removed 4 bases at V and 2 bases at J, leaving 2 bases unmatched. The CDR3 loop spans 15 amino acids. Germline CDR1 MNHEY, CDR2 SVGEGT. DNA for the CDR3: TGTGCCAGCAGTTTTGGACAGGGGGGCAATCAGCCCCAGCATTTT. This codes for CASSFGQGGNQPQHF.

V is TRBV5-4 and J is TRBJ2-5; D gene uncertain. The CDR3 loop spans 14 amino acids. V shed 0 bases and J shed 1 base, with 7 bases lying between them. The germline V gene encodes CDR1 SGHNT and CDR2 YYREEE (reference sequence). The CDR3 reads CASSLAESQETQYF. In nucleotides, the CDR3 is TGTGCCAGCAGCTTGGCTGAGTCCCAAGAGACCCAGTACTTC.

This chain connects TRBV19 to TRBJ2-1; TRBD2 is a possible D gene (7 bases). This CDR3 comprises 11 residues. The V and J ends lost 8 bases and 15 bases respectively, with 17 bases between them. Germline loops: CDR1 LNHDA, CDR2 SQIVND (reference sequence). CDR3 sequence (DNA): TGTGCCAGTTCGCGGGGGCTCGCTATGTTCTTC. Residues: CASSRGLAMFF.

The chain uses TRBV4-2 and TRBJ1-3; the D gene is possibly TRBD1 (5 bases). V lost 4 bases, J lost 8 bases, and 15 bases lay in between. CDR1 is LGHNA, CDR2 YNFKEQ, per germline. The CDR3 covers 14 residues. The CDR3 protein is CASSLTLQGDTIYF. Here the CDR3 DNA reads TGTGCCAGCAGCCTTACCCTGCAAGGGGACACCATATATTTT.

The rearrangement uses TRBV6-2 or TRBV6-3 and TRBJ2-7, with D perhaps matching TRBD2 (5 bases). V was pared by 5 bases and J by 3 bases, with 11 bases between. Germline CDR1 and CDR2: MNHEY and SVGEGT. The CDR3 runs 13 residues. The CDR3 nucleotides are TGTGCCAGCAGTCGGGAATTAAACTACGAGCAGTACTTC. Protein: CASSRELNYEQYF.

The chain uses TRBV24-1 and TRBJ1-1; no firm D call. CDR3 length equals 15 residues. Germline loops: CDR1 KGHDR, CDR2 SFDVKD. V was pared by 5 bases and J by 3 bases, with 15 bases between. The CDR3 nucleotides are TGTGCCACCAGTGTTGTCCAGATACGGGACACTGAAGCTTTCTTT. It translates to CATSVVQIRDTEAFF.

The rearrangement uses TRBV7-6 and TRBJ2-3; possibly TRBD2 for D (6 bases). Germline lookup yields CDR1 SGHVS and CDR2 FNYEAQ. The CDR3 extends over 14 amino acids. Trimming removed 2 bases from V and 6 bases from J, with 12 bases in between. Here the CDR3 reads CASSLLAPRDTQYF. CDR3 nucleotide sequence: TGTGCCAGCAGCTTACTAGCGCCTCGCGATACGCAGTATTTT.

This sequence joins TRBV19 and TRBJ1-2; 8 bases are shared with TRBD1. Per the germline V gene, CDR1 is LNHDA and CDR2 is SQIVND (reference sequence). The V and J ends lost 11 bases and 4 bases, in that order; junction bases with no gene match: 15. The CDR3 consists of 15 residues. CDR3 sequence (DNA): TGTGCCCCGCGGGGCAGGGGGCCGTGGGGCTATGGCTACACCTTC. It yields the protein CAPRGRGPWGYGYTF. Based on the CDR3 plus reference TRBV19 and TRBJ1-2, the full variable domain is DGGITQSPKYLFRKEGQNVTLSCEQNLNHDAMYWYRQDPGQGLRLIYYSQIVNDFQKGDIAEGYSVSREKKESFPLTVTSAQKNPTAFYLCAPRGRGPWGYGYTFGSGTRLTVV.

This clone was seen more than once but under ten times. The V and J genes are TRBV12-3 or TRBV12-4 and TRBJ1-2; D not resolved. This CDR3 contains 12 residues. V was trimmed by 6 bases and J by 5 bases, leaving 10 bases between them. Here the CDR3 reads CASSGVRYGYTF. CDR3 DNA sequence: TGTGCCAGCAGCGGGGTTCGGTATGGCTACACCTTC.

This chain joins TRBV6-1 and TRBJ1-6; D is ambiguous. Between the trimmed V and J ends, which lost 0 bases and 0 bases, there was a span of 15 bases. CDR3 length equals 19 residues. CDR1 and CDR2 from the germline V gene are MNHNS and SASEGT. The CDR3: CASSEAYPAGDSYNSPLHF. CDR3 coding DNA: TGTGCCAGCAGTGAAGCCTACCCGGCCGGGGACTCCTATAATTCACCCCTCCACTTT.

The chain employs TRBV18 and TRBJ1-1; 7 nucleotides match TRBD1. The V gene end was trimmed by 3 bases and the J gene end by 3 bases; junction bases not matched to a gene: 4. This CDR3 spans 14 amino acids. Germline CDR1 KGHSH, CDR2 LQKENI. The CDR3 coding sequence is TGTGCCAGCTCACCCAACAGGGGAGACACTGAAGCTTTCTTT. It is translated as CASSPNRGDTEAFF.